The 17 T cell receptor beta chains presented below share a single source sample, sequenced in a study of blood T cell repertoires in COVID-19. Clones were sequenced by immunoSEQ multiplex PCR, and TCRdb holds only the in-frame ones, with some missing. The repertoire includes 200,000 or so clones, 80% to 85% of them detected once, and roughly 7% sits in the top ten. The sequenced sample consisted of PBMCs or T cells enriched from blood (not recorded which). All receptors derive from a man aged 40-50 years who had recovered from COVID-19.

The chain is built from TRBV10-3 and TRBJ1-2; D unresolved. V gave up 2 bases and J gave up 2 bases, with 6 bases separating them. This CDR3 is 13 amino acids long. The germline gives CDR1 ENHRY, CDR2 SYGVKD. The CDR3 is CAISEGLNYGYTF. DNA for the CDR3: TGTGCCATCAGTGAGGGACTCAACTATGGCTACACCTTC.

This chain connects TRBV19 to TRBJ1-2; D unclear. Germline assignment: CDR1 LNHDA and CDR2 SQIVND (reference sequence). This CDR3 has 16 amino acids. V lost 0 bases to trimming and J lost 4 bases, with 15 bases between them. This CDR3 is CASSIDRAAAAYGYTF. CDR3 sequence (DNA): TGTGCCAGTAGTATAGATAGGGCAGCGGCGGCCTATGGCTACACCTTC.

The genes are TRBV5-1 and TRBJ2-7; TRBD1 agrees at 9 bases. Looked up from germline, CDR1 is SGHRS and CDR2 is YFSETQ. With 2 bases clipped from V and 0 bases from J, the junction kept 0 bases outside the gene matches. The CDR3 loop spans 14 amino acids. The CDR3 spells CASSLQGASYEQYF. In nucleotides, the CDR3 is TGCGCCAGCAGCTTACAGGGGGCCTCCTACGAGCAGTACTTC.

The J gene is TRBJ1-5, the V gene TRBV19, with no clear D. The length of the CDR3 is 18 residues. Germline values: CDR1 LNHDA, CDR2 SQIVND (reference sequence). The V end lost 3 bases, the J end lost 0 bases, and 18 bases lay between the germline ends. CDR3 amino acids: CASSIGSFTKYSNQPQHF. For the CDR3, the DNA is TGTGCCAGTAGTATTGGTTCATTTACTAAATATAGCAATCAGCCCCAGCATTTT.

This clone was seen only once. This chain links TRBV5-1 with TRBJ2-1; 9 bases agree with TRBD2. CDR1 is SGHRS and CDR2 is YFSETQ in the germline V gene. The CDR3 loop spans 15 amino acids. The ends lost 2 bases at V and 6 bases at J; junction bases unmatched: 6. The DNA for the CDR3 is TGCGCCAGCAGCTTCGACACTAGCGGGCTCAATGAGCAGTTCTTC. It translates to CASSFDTSGLNEQFF.

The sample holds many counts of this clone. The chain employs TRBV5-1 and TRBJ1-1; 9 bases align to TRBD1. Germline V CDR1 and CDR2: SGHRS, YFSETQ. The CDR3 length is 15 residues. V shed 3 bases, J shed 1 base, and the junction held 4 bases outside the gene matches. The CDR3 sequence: CASSSRQGENTEAFF. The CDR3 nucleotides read TGCGCCAGCAGCTCCAGACAGGGGGAGAACACTGAAGCTTTCTTT.

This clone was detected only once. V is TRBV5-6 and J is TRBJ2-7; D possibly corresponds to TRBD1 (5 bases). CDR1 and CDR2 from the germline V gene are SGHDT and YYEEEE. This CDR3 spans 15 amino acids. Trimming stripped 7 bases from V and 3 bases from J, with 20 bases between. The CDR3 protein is CASLPLRGGSYEQYF. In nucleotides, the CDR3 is TGTGCCAGCCTACCTCTTAGGGGCGGAAGCTACGAGCAGTACTTC.

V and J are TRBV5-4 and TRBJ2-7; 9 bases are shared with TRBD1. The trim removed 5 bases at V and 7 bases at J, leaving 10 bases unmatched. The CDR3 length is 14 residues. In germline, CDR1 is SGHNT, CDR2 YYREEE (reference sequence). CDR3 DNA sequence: TGTGCCAGCAGGTCACAACAGGGGGCCGCGGAGCAGTACTTC. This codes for CASRSQQGAAEQYF.

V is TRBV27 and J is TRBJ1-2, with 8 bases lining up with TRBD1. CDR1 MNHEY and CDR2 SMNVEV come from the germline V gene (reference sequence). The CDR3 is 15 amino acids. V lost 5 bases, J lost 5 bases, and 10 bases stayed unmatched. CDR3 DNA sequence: TGTGCCAGCAGTACTGGACAGGGCGGTTTTTATGGCTACACCTTC. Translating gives CASSTGQGGFYGYTF.

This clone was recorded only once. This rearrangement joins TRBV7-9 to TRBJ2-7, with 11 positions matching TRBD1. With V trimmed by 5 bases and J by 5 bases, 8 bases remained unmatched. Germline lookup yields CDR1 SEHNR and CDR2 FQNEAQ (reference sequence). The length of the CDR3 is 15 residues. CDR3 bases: TGTGCCAGCAGCGTCGGACAGGGGGCTGCTAACGAGCAGTACTTC. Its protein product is CASSVGQGAANEQYF. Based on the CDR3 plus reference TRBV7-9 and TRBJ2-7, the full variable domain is DTGVSQNPRHKITKRGQNVTFRCDPISEHNRLYWYRQTLGQGPEFLTYFQNEAQLEKSRLLSDRFSAERPKGSFSTLEIQRTEQGDSAMYLCASSVGQGAANEQYFGPGTRLTVT.

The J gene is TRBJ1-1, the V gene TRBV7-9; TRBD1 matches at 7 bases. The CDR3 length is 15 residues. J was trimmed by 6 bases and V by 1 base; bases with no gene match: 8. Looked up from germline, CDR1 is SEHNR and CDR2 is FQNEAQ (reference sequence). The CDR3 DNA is TGTGCCAGCAGCTTAGAGGGGGCGCTATTGTCTGAAGCTTTCTTT. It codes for CASSLEGALLSEAFF.

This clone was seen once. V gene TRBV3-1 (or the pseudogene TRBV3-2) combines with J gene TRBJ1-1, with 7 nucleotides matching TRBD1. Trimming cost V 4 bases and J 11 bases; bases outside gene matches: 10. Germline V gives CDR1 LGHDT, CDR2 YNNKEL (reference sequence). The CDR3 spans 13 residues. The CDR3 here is CASSPRQGEGAFF. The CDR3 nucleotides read TGTGCCAGCAGCCCTCGACAGGGCGAAGGGGCTTTCTTT.

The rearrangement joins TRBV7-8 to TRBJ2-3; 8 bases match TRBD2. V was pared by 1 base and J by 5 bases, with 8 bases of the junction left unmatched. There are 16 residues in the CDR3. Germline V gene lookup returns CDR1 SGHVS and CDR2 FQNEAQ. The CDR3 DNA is TGTGCCAGCAGCTTAGTGGTAGCGGGGTTAGGAGATACGCAGTATTTT. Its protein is CASSLVVAGLGDTQYF.

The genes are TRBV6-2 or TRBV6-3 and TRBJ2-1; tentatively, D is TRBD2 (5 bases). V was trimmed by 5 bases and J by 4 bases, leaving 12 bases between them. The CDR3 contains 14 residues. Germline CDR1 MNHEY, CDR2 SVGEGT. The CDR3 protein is CASSPRDSYNEQFF. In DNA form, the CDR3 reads TGTGCCAGCAGTCCCCGGGATTCATACAATGAGCAGTTCTTC.

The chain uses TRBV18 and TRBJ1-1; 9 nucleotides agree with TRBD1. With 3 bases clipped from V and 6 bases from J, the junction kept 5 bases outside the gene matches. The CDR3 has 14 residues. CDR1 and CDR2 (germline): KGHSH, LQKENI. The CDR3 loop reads CASSPTGGQAEAFF. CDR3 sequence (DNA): TGTGCCAGCTCACCTACAGGGGGCCAGGCTGAAGCTTTCTTT.

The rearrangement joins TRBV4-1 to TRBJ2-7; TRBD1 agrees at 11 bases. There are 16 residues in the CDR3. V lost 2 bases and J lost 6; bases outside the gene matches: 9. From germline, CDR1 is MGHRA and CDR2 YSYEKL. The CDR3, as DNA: TGCGCCAGCAGCCAACTCGGGACAGGGGGTTATGGCGAGCAGTACTTC. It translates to CASSQLGTGGYGEQYF.

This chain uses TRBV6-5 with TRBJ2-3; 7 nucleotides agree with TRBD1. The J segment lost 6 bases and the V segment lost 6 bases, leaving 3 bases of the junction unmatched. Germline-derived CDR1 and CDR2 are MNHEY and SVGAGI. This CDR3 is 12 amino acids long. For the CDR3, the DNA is TGTGCCAGCAGCTCGACAGGGGATACGCAGTATTTT. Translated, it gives CASSSTGDTQYF.